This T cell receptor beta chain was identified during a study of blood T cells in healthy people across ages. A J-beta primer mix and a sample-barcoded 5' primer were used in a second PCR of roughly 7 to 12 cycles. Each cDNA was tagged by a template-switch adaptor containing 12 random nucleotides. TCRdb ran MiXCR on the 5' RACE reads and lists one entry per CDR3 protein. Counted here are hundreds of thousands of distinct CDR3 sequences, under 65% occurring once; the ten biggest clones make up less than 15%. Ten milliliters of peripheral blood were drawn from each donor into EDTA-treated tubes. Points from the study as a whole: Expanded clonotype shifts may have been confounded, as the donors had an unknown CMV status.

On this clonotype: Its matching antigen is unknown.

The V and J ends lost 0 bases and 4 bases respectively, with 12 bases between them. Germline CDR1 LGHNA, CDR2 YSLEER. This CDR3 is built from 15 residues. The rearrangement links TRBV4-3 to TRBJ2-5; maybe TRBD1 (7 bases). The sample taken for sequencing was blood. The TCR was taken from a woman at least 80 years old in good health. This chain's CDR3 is CASSQDGGGGETQYF. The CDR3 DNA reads TGCGCCAGCAGCCAAGATGGAGGGGGCGGAGAGACCCAGTACTTC.